The sequence of this T cell receptor (beta chain) was determined in a study of T cells in Graves' hyperthyroidism and ophthalmopathy. Study-wide results and caveats: Most thyroid clonotypes that were expanded above 0.001 also turned up in blood.

The germline V gene has CDR1 SNHLY and CDR2 FYNNEI. The V and J ends lost 4 bases and 4 bases respectively, with 12 bases between them. This CDR3 is 14 amino acids long. Amplification of TCR beta CDR3 regions was performed using RNA transcripts as template. When the TCR CDR3 underwent first-round RT-PCR, the HTBI primer set was used. TCRdb ran MiXCR on the multiplex PCR reads and lists one entry per CDR3 protein. There are about 420,000 distinct CDR3 sequences in the sample; approximately 14% occur only once, and 5.3% lies in the top ten. Stable Graves' hyperthyroidism meant no ophthalmopathy progression within 18 months. Fresh peripheral blood, around 10 ml of it, supplied the PBMCs. This clonotype was picked up many times. Its cognate antigen is unknown.

The sequenced sample consisted of blood. The rearrangement uses TRBV2 and TRBJ2-3, with D possibly being TRBD2 (6 bases). The sequence was obtained from a woman between 18 and 30 years old with Graves' hyperthyroidism. As DNA, the CDR3 is TGTGCCAGCAGTGCCCGGACTAACTCAGATACGCAGTATTTT. Its translation is CASSARTNSDTQYF.